This T cell receptor (beta chain) appears in the sequencing data of a study of blood T cell repertoires in COVID-19. Recruitment covered 25 or so US areas and drew participants whose ages spanned roughly 18 to 100 years. On this clone: One end of the junction varies from germline; a read error may be responsible.

Sequenced by immunoSEQ multiplex PCR; TCRdb stores in-frame clones only, minus some. This table has 200,000 to 300,000 clones, about 86% appearing once. The germline gives CDR1 SSHAT, CDR2 FNYEAQ (reference sequence). CDR3 length: 15 amino acids. The chain couples TRBV7-7 to TRBJ2-7; TRBD2 aligns across 8 bases. The sample was PBMCs or T cells enriched from blood (not recorded which). This sequence originates from a woman aged 40 to 50 with acute COVID-19. CDR3 region: CASSSSLAESYEQYF. CDR3 sequence (DNA): TGTGCTAGCAGCTCCTCACTAGCGGAAAGCTACGAGCAGTACTTC.